Reported below is one T cell receptor beta chain. This CDR3 is also generated by other DNA sequences in the sample. Here immunoSEQ multiplex PCR was the method, and the copy in TCRdb shows in-frame clones only, minus some. The data contain approximately 2.5 million clones, 93% of them singletons. The data are from a study of shared clonotypes between healthy human individuals. The CDR3 has 13 amino acids. CDR1 is MNHNS and CDR2 is SASEGT in the germline V gene. V gave up 6 bases and J gave up 4 bases; unmatched junction bases: 1. The sequencing input was naive CD4+ T cells from PBMCs. Subset here: CD45RA+ positively selected. The V and J genes are TRBV6-1 and TRBJ2-1; TRBD1 agrees at 9 bases. The TCR comes from a man between 18 and 35 years old in good health. Some clones in this sample may be carry-over from other donors' samples. DNA for the CDR3: TGTGCCAGCAGAGGACAGGGGTACAATGAGCAGTTCTTC. Protein: CASRGQGYNEQFF.